This T cell receptor (beta chain) was sequenced for a study of human T cells and chemical hapten exposure. In this sample, this clonotype turned up a few times. The CDR3 is made up of 13 amino acids. Germline CDR1 is SEHNR and CDR2 is FQNEAQ (reference sequence). Losses at the gene ends were 5 bases for V and 5 bases for J; bases not matched to a gene: 4. Time point reported: patch test 1, 2 weeks after DPC sensitization. Treatment specified: therapeutic diphenylcyclopropenone sensitization with weekly scalp DPC. TCRdb processed the RACE reads anew with MiXCR; each CDR3 protein has one entry. This sample carries 370,000 or so distinct CDR3 sequences, roughly 4.8% of them seen once, and the ten largest clones take roughly 2.4%.

The gene calls are TRBV7-9 and TRBJ2-7, with TRBD2 matching 9 bases. Sequencing used whole blood, obtained in connection with sensitization to the hapten diphenylcyclopropenone (DPC). The sequence was collected from a woman between 45 and 60 years old with alopecia areata. Some clones in this sample may be carry-over from other donors' samples. This CDR3 is CASSPRTSDEQYF. In DNA, the CDR3 is TGTGCCAGCAGCCCTAGGACTAGCGACGAGCAGTACTTC.